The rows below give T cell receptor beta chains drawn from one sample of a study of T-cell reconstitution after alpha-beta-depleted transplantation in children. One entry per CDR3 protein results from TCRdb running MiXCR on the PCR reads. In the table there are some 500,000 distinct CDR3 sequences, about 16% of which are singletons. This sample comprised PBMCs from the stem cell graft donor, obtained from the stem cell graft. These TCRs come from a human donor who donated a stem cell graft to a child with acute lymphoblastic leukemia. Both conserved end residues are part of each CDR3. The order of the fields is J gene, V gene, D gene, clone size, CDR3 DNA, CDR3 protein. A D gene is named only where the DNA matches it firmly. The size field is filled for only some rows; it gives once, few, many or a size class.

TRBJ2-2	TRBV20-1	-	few	TGCAGTGCTGTCCCGGGACTCAACACCGGGGAGCTGTTTTTT	CSAVPGLNTGELFF
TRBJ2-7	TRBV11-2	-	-	TGTGCCAGCAGCCTAGATTGGTACAGGGTTTCCGAGCAGTACTTC	CASSLDWYRVSEQYF
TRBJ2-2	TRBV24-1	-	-	TGTGCCACCAGTGAGACTGTTTCGAACACCGGGGAGCTGTTTTTT	CATSETVSNTGELFF
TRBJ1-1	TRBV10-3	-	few	TGTGCCATCAGTGACCTCAGTGGGGGGAACACTGAAGCTTTCTTT	CAISDLSGGNTEAFF
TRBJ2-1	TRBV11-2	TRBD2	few	TGTGCCAGCAGCCGGGGGGAGCGGGAGGCCCTAACCAGCTCCTACAATGAGCAGTTCTTC	CASSRGEREALTSSYNEQFF
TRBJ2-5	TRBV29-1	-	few	TGCAGCGTTGAAGGGGGGAGCGTGCCAGAGACCCAGTACTTC	CSVEGGSVPETQYF
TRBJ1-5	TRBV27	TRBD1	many	TGTGCCAGCAGTCGAGGACAGGGCAATCAGCCCCAGCATTTT	CASSRGQGNQPQHF
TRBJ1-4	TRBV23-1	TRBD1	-	TGCGCCAGCAACTTCAGGGGGCGACGTGAAAAACTGTTTTTT	CASNFRGRREKLFF
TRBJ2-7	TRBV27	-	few	TGTGCCAGCGGCACTTCGCAGAGCTACGAGCAGTACTTC	CASGTSQSYEQYF
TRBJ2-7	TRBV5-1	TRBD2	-	TGCGCCAGCAGCTTAGCGAGAGAAAGAAGGACTAGCCTCGACGAGCAGTACTTC	CASSLARERRTSLDEQYF
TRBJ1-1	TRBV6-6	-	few	TGTGCCAGCAGTTACGAGTTAGGGGAAGCTTTCTTT	CASSYELGEAFF
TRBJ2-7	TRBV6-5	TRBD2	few	TGTGCCAGCAGTTCACCGGGACTAGCTAGACACGAGCAGTACTTC	CASSSPGLARHEQYF
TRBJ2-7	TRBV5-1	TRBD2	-	TGCGCCAGCAGCCCGGATCCTAGCGGGAGCTTAATCGGGCAGTACTTC	CASSPDPSGSLIGQYF
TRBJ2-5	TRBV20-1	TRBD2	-	TGCAGTGCTAGGGGGCTAGCGGGAGGATTAGAGACCCAGTACTTC	CSARGLAGGLETQYF
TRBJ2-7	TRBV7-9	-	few	TGTGCCAGCAGCTTATCGTACGGCGAGCAGTACTTC	CASSLSYGEQYF
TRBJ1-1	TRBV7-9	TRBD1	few	TGTGCCAGCAGCTTAGGGGACAGAGAAGCTTTCTTT	CASSLGDREAFF
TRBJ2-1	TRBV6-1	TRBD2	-	TGTGCCAGCAGTGAAGCGCGGACTAGCGGGTTTAGGGTCTACAATGAGCAGTTCTTC	CASSEARTSGFRVYNEQFF
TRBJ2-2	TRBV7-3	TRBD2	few	TGTGCCAGCAGGTTACTAGCGGGAGGGCCTAGCACCGGGGAGCTGTTTTTT	CASRLLAGGPSTGELFF
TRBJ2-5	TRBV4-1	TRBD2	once	TGCGCCAGCAGCCCGGGACTAGCCCCAGAGACCCAGTACTTC	CASSPGLAPETQYF
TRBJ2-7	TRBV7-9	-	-	TGTGCCAGCACCTTGGGGGACGAGCAGTACTTC	CASTLGDEQYF
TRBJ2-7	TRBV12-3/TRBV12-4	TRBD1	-	TGTGCCAGCAGTCCCACTTCCGGGACAGACATTTACGAGCAGTACTTC	CASSPTSGTDIYEQYF
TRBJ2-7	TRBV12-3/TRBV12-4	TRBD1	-	TGTGCCATCCGGACAGGGAGCGAGCAGTACTTC	CAIRTGSEQYF
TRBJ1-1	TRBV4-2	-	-	TGTGCCAGCAGCCAAGATGCTAAAAGAATGAACACTGAAGCTTTCTTT	CASSQDAKRMNTEAFF
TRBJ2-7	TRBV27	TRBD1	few	TGTGCCAGCCGGAATTACAGGGGACGCAACGAGCAGTACTTC	CASRNYRGRNEQYF
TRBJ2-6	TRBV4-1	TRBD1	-	TGCGCCAGCAGCCTCCAAACTCCCCACACAGGGGCTGGGGCCAACGTCCTGACTTTC	CASSLQTPHTGAGANVLTF
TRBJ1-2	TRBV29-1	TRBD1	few	TGCAGCGTTGCAGGGGGCGGCTATGGCTACACCTTC	CSVAGGGYGYTF
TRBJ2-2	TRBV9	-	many	TGTGCCAGCAGCTCCGTAAACACCGGGGAGCTGTTTTTT	CASSSVNTGELFF
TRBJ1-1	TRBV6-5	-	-	TGTGCCAGCAGTTCCCCCAGAGAGGGGCGCACTGAAGCTTTCTTT	CASSSPREGRTEAFF
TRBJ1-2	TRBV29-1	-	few	TGCAGCGTTGATTCCCGTAGGGAAGGCTACACCTTC	CSVDSRREGYTF
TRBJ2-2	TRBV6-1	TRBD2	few	TGTGCCAGCAGACTAGCGGGAGCCCGCGCCGGGGAGCTGTTTTTT	CASRLAGARAGELFF
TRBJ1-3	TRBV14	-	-	TGTGCCAGCAGCCAAGATCAACGCGGAAACACCATATATTTT	CASSQDQRGNTIYF
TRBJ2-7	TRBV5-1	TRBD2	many	TGCGCCAGCAGCTTGGAGCTAGCGGGAGGGTACGAGCAGTACTTC	CASSLELAGGYEQYF
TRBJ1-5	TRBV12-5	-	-	TGTGCTAGTGGTTTGTCTCGGGGGGGTCAGCCCCAGCATTTT	CASGLSRGGQPQHF
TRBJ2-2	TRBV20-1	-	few	TGCAGTGCCCCCCGGGCGGGGTCCACCGGGGAGCTGTTTTTT	CSAPRAGSTGELFF
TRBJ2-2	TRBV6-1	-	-	TGTGCCAGCAGGCCCGTTTATAGCGGCCCGACGAACACCGGGGAGCTGTTTTTT	CASRPVYSGPTNTGELFF
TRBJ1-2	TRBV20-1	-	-	TGCAGTCCTAGAGTCGCCGCTAGGAATCTCGGCTATGGCTACACCTTC	CSPRVAARNLGYGYTF
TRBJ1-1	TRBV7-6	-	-	TGTGCCAGCAGCTCCCGTGGCAGCGTGAACACTGAAGCTTTCTTT	CASSSRGSVNTEAFF
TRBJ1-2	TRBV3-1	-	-	TGTGCCAGCGCGGGGACGGGGGGCTATGGCTACACCTTC	CASAGTGGYGYTF
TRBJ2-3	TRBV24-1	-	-	TGTGCCACCAGTGATAGGGGATCCTCAGGAGATACGCAGTATTTT	CATSDRGSSGDTQYF
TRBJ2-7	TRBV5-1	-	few	TGCGCCAGCAGCTTGGTGGAGGGAATGTCCTACGAGCAGTACTTC	CASSLVEGMSYEQYF
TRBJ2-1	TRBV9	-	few	TGTGCCAGCAGCGTAGCTTACACAGGAGTCTCCTACAATGAGCAGTTCTTC	CASSVAYTGVSYNEQFF
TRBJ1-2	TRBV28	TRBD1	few	TGTGCCAGCAGTTTACCCGGACAGGGCGGCTACACCTTC	CASSLPGQGGYTF
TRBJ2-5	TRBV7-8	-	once	TGTGCCAGCAGTTTAGGGGCCTTCGGGGGCCAAGAGACCCAGTACTTC	CASSLGAFGGQETQYF